This TCR beta chain was captured in a study of shared clonotypes between healthy human individuals (dated by TCRdb to the early 2020s). With respect to the entire study: The cohort included three men and a couple of women between 18 and 49 years of age. For each donor, CD4 naive and CD4 memory were each run on three plates, CD8 naive on two plates, and CD8 memory on one plate. To estimate repertoire size and how much clonotype sharing occurs between individuals, the study deeply sequenced the blood TCR repertoires of roughly 5 healthy adults. Libraries were prepared and TCR repertoires were sequenced by different laboratories using diverse techniques, in order to increase sequencing depth and limit assay-specific biases. Per donor, leukapheresis produced somewhere between about 0.8 and 9 billion PBMCs.

Results the study describes overall, beyond this receptor: Because the study included a small number of donors, the genetic and exposure-history diversity represented was limited. About 5% of naive CD4, more than 3% of naive CD8, roughly 2.5% of memory CD4, and over 0.35% of memory CD8 clonotypes were shared across several donors. Only blood was sampled, and tissue TCR repertoires likely differ from those in blood. Clonotypes shared by all four sorted-subset donors showed higher generation probabilities than non-shared clonotypes. Naive subsets generally had larger estimated clonotype richness than memory subsets did. Pairwise subsampling led to the expectation that sequencing depth would affect the degree of clonotype sharing among donors. Rarefaction of sorted-subset datasets indicated incomplete sequencing despite the large sequencing depth.

TCR CDR3 regions were amplified from genomic DNA by multiplex PCR using the deep immunoSEQ assay. Extracted genomic DNA from each cell subset was spread evenly across all wells of several immunoSEQ 96-well plates, with each plate serving as a replicate. For sorted subsets, 200 to 250 ng of genomic DNA, equivalent to 30,000 or so T cell genomes, went into each replicate PCR. The purified libraries were quantified using a Qubit 3.0 fluorometer, sized with a Bioanalyzer 2100, and then quantified again using the KAPA Library Quantification kit. Every immunoSEQ 96-well plate was sequenced on a separate single-read 150-cycle Illumina NextSeq 550 flow cell. As for the authors' bioinformatics: Because the immunoSEQ output held only junctional sequences and lacked quality scores, the filtering could not match the filtering applied to full-length reads. To assign V/J genes and CDR3, sequences were annotated against IMGT germline references using PyIR, a Python wrapper for IgBLAST v1.9. Reads were filtered out if the reads had weak V/J assignments (E-value above 1e-6), no CDR3, stop codons, out-of-frame junctions, or ambiguous translated residues. A V3J clonotype was defined by an identical inferred V gene, J gene, and CDR3 amino acid sequence. The percentage overlap between two repertoires was calculated by dividing the number of shared unique clonotypes by the size of the smaller repertoire. Three approaches were used to assess repertoire richness: RTK rarefaction, the Chao1 estimator, and Recon v2.1 estimates of unobserved clonotypes. OLGA was used to compute generation probabilities for all TCRbeta clonotypes that the gDNA method yielded from several donors. TCRdb retrieved this table from immuneACCESS and kept in-frame rearrangements only. Not all clones are present; in checked studies, unresolved V genes account for under half, and no reason is known for the remainder. The D gene and trimming were derived from the DNA, and the V and J assignments and clone size from that table. Here the sample has 1,400,000 or so clones; approximately 98.5% occur a single time. The ten most abundant clones make up about 0.4% of the sample.

Cut back by 1 base and 7 bases, the V and J ends lie 4 bases apart. The CDR3 runs 12 amino acids, cysteine and phenylalanine included. The kept DNA is CDR3 alone, 36 bases in frame from the first base. The germline V gene encodes CDR1 LNHNV and CDR2 YYDKDF (reference sequence). A note on this clone: It has no known antigen specificity. No base quality information exists; no much larger clone differs at one position.

Healthy HIV-negative adults with no recently reported acute infections or vaccinations were included as donors. Every donor was a Caucasian adult residing in Nashville, Tennessee, USA. CD4+ T cells were enriched through magnetic negative selection, after which naive cells were positively selected on CD45RA and the remaining negative fraction served as the memory subset. Blood was collected by leukapheresis, and PBMCs were isolated by Ficoll-Histopaque density gradient centrifugation and then cryopreserved in liquid nitrogen vapor phase. Analytical flow cytometry was used to check the purity and quantity of each magnetically sorted T cell population. Genomic DNA was isolated from each sorted fraction and quantified by UV absorbance on a Nanodrop 2000c.

Material: naive CD4+ T cells sorted from blood. The cell subset or site label on this specimen signifies: CD45RA+ positively selected. The TCR sequence derives from a man aged 25-40 years in good health. The rearranged chain carries TRBV15 and TRBJ1-4, with an unclear D gene assignment. The DNA is as follows: TGTGCCACCAGCAGAGTCAGTGAAAAACTGTTTTTT. The translation is CATSRVSEKLFF.